Reported below is one T cell receptor (beta chain). Its antigen remains unknown. Separation from the roughly 600-subject first cohort characterized the roughly 120-subject validation cohort, to which the donors belonged. This record belongs to a study of cytomegalovirus exposure and HLA in healthy donors. Study conclusions and caveats: Cytomegalovirus status was reportedly diagnosed by the classifier with high specificity and sensitivity. CMV antigen specificity was confirmed in vitro for a few CMV-associated chains.

Measured with immunoSEQ multiplex PCR; TCRdb has only the in-frame clones, and not every one. The sample consists of 100,000 to 150,000 clones, about 91% of them appearing once. After removal of 6 bases from V and 3 bases from J, the junction contained 23 bases not matched to a gene. The CDR3 is 20 residues long. The germline gives CDR1 SNHLY, CDR2 FYNNEI. The TCR was taken from a man younger than 35 in good health and CMV-seronegative. V is TRBV2 and J is TRBJ2-7; 10 bases align to TRBD2. The sample comprised PBMCs. The CDR3 DNA sequence: TGTGCCAGCAGCGCCCGGAGGGTAGCGGGGGGAAGTCCCGCAATCTACGAGCAGTACTTC. Amino acid sequence: CASSARRVAGGSPAIYEQYF.